This T cell receptor beta chain was sequenced during a study of T cells in Graves' hyperthyroidism and ophthalmopathy. Stable disease denoted Graves' hyperthyroidism without ophthalmopathy progression within 18 months. Study results and limitations: Most thyroid-expanded clonotypes above 0.001 were also found in blood.

RNA transcripts served as the template for amplifying TCR beta CDR3 regions. The HTBI primer set served for first-round RT-PCR of the TCR CDR3. TCRdb re-called the multiplex PCR reads through MiXCR, storing one row per CDR3 protein. The repertoire holds hundreds of thousands of distinct CDR3 sequences, around 13% seen once, with roughly a tenth in the top ten. On this clonotype itself: Its target is unknown. A much larger clone lies one base from this, so it may be a read error.

CDR1 LGHDT and CDR2 YNNKEL come from the germline V gene (reference sequence). The CDR3 is 13 amino acids. The chain joins TRBV3-1 to TRBJ2-1; perhaps TRBD2 as D (6 bases). This clonotype was obtained from a woman under 30 with Graves' hyperthyroidism. What was sequenced was blood. Here the CDR3 DNA reads TGTGCCAGCAGCCAAGTGGGGGGAAATGGGCAGTTCTTC. Amino acids: CASSQVGGNGQFF.